This T cell receptor (beta chain) was captured in a study of T-cell reconstitution after alpha-beta-depleted transplantation in children. TCRbeta library preparation incorporated unique molecular identifiers. TCRdb processed the PCR reads anew with MiXCR; each CDR3 protein has one entry. The sample holds fewer than 40,000 distinct CDR3 sequences, 5.5% to 8% seen once. This clonotype has a count of ten or more. Its specificity is not known. Germline assignment: CDR1 MNHEY and CDR2 SVGEGT. The J segment lost 9 bases and the V segment lost 3 bases, leaving 6 bases of the junction unmatched. The CDR3 is 14 amino acids. The study's findings and limits: From surviving recipient T cells and thymic progenitors came the high day-60 TCRbeta diversity observed in some patients. There were reportedly several hundred expanded graft clones from which alpha-beta T cells came about two months after transplant.

This receptor was identified in a child less than two years old who had a stem cell transplant for acute myeloid leukemia, so the T cells may come from the graft donor. The starting material was peripheral blood, obtained 60 days after TCRalphabeta/CD19-depleted stem cell transplant. The V and J genes are TRBV6-2 or TRBV6-3 and TRBJ2-3, with 10 bases fitting TRBD1. CDR3 amino acids: CASSYLDRGATQYF. The CDR3 region has the DNA TGTGCCAGCAGTTATCTGGACAGGGGGGCAACGCAGTATTTT.